One sample yielded the 25 T cell receptor beta chains listed below, sequenced in a study of blood T cell repertoires in COVID-19. Produced via immunoSEQ multiplex PCR; TCRdb's table is partial and in-frame only. The sample shows under 150,000 clones, approximately 80% of them seen only once. Sequencing was performed on PBMCs or T cells enriched from blood (not recorded which). Receptors originate from a man aged 45-60 years in a cohort exposed to, infected with or recovered from COVID-19 (not recorded which).

V and J are TRBV10-1 and TRBJ2-3; 9 nucleotides agree with TRBD1. CDR1 WNHNN and CDR2 SYGVQD come from the germline V gene (reference sequence). The CDR3 covers 15 residues. The V and J ends lost 4 bases and 6 bases, in that order; junction bases with no gene match: 8. Here the CDR3 DNA reads TGCGCCAGCAGTGTGAGGACAGGGGTAGGGGATACGCAGTATTTT. It is translated as CASSVRTGVGDTQYF.

The J gene is TRBJ2-7, the V gene TRBV9; TRBD2 aligns across 11 bases. The V gene end was trimmed by 3 bases and the J gene end by 5 bases; junction bases not matched to a gene: 4. The CDR3 length is 14 residues. Looked up from germline, CDR1 is SGDLS and CDR2 is YYNGEE. For the CDR3, the DNA is TGTGCCAGCAGCGGTAGCGGGAGGGCCCACGAGCAGTACTTC. Its translation is CASSGSGRAHEQYF. The variable domain in full, with the rest retrieved from reference TRBV9 and TRBJ2-7, is DSGVTQTPKHLITATGQRVTLRCSPRSGDLSVYWYQQSLDQGLQFLIQYYNGEERAKGNILERFSAQQFPDLHSELNLSSLELGDSALYFCASSGSGRAHEQYFGPGTRLTVT.

The V call is TRBV25-1, the J call TRBJ2-3; the D gene is possibly TRBD2 (6 bases). The CDR3 extends over 13 amino acids. V lost 4 bases to trimming and J lost 5 bases, with 10 bases between them. Germline assignment: CDR1 MGHDK and CDR2 SYGVNS. The DNA for the CDR3 is TGTGCCAGCAGTGCCCTGGGGGGAGATACGCAGTATTTT. Its protein product is CASSALGGDTQYF. Drawing the rest from reference TRBV25-1 and TRBJ2-3, the complete variable domain is EADIYQTPRYLVIGTGKKITLECSQTMGHDKMYWYQQDPGMELHLIHYSYGVNSTEKGDLSSESTVSRIRTEHFPLTLESARPSHTSQYLCASSALGGDTQYFGPGTRLTVL.

The V gene is TRBV19, the J gene TRBJ1-3, with 8 positions matching TRBD1. V dropped 7 bases and J dropped 0; count of bases not matched to a gene: 8. Per the germline V gene, CDR1 is LNHDA and CDR2 is SQIVND (reference sequence). The CDR3 sequence is 16 residues long. CDR3 in DNA: TGTGCCAGTACCTCCAGACAGGGGCTCTCTGGAAACACCATATATTTT. As protein: CASTSRQGLSGNTIYF.

The rearrangement uses TRBV7-2 and TRBJ2-7, with TRBD1 matching 8 bases. This CDR3 comprises 16 residues. The germline V gene encodes CDR1 SGHTA and CDR2 FQGNSA. With V trimmed by 6 bases and J by 2 bases, 12 bases remained unmatched. Here the CDR3 reads CASSSPRDRPTYEQYF. The CDR3 nucleotides are TGTGCCAGCAGTTCCCCCCGGGACAGGCCAACCTACGAGCAGTACTTC.

This sequence joins TRBV10-1 and TRBJ2-7, with unresolved D. Trimming pared 4 bases from V and 1 base from J, leaving 5 bases between. The CDR3 extends over 12 amino acids. Germline CDR1 and CDR2: WNHNN and SYGVQD (reference sequence). CDR3 bases: TGCGCCAGCAGTGCCGGTTCCTACGAGCAGTACTTC. Translated: CASSAGSYEQYF.

The genes are TRBV9 and TRBJ1-2; D is perhaps TRBD1 (6 bases). Deletions cut 2 bases from V and 3 bases from J, with 17 bases between. The CDR3 totals 16 residues. Per germline, CDR1 SGDLS and CDR2 YYNGEE. The CDR3: CASSVSTYRDDYGYTF. CDR3 DNA: TGTGCCAGCAGCGTCTCCACTTACAGGGATGACTATGGCTACACCTTC.

The J gene is TRBJ2-4, the V gene TRBV7-8; D is possibly TRBD1 (5 bases). V dropped 0 bases and J dropped 8 bases, with 8 bases sitting between them. The CDR3 sequence is 13 residues long. Germline loops: CDR1 SGHVS, CDR2 FQNEAQ. CDR3 sequence: CASSLAQGDIQYF. The DNA for the CDR3 is TGTGCCAGCAGCTTAGCGCAAGGGGACATTCAGTACTTC.

The chain couples TRBV7-2 to TRBJ1-4; D gene unclear. Trimming removed 6 bases from V and 5 bases from J, with 16 bases in between. Germline V gene sequence: CDR1 SGHTA, CDR2 FQGNSA. The CDR3 loop spans 15 amino acids. CDR3 loop: CASRSSGVLNEKLFF. For the CDR3, the DNA is TGTGCCAGCAGGTCATCGGGAGTATTAAATGAAAAACTGTTTTTT. The complete variable domain, with remaining parts taken from reference TRBV7-2 and TRBJ1-4, reads GAGVSQSPSNKVTEKGKDVELRCDPISGHTALYWYRQSLGQGLEFLIYFQGNSAPDKSGLPSDRFSAERTGGSVSTLTIQRTQQEDSAVYLCASRSSGVLNEKLFFGSGTQLSVL.

The rearrangement links TRBV5-1 to TRBJ1-1, with 9 bases that match TRBD1. CDR3 length: 14 amino acids. Germline V gives CDR1 SGHRS, CDR2 YFSETQ. Germline trimming cut 5 bases from V and 8 bases from J; bases unmatched to any gene: 10. CDR3 loop: CASRPNPGQGEAFF. The CDR3 nucleotides read TGCGCCAGCAGACCGAACCCCGGACAGGGGGAAGCTTTCTTT.

This clone has just one count. The chain couples TRBV7-9 to TRBJ2-5, with a tentative D call TRBD2 (6 bases). Trimming stripped 5 bases from V and 5 bases from J, with 12 bases between. From germline, CDR1 is SEHNR and CDR2 FQNEAQ (reference sequence). The CDR3 contains 13 residues. The CDR3 nucleotides read TGTGCCAGCAGCCCACCGGAGGGTGAGACCCAGTACTTC. Encoded protein: CASSPPEGETQYF.

The chain uses TRBV18 and TRBJ2-3, with D tentatively TRBD1 (6 bases). CDR1 is KGHSH and CDR2 is LQKENI in the germline V gene. This CDR3 is built from 13 residues. V was cut by 9 bases and J by 5 bases, with 15 bases left in between. CDR3 bases: TGTGCCAGGAAAACAGGGAGTCAAGATACGCAGTATTTT. It translates to CARKTGSQDTQYF.

There are a few counts of this clone. The gene calls are TRBV28 and TRBJ1-5; perhaps TRBD1 as D (5 bases). The CDR3 consists of 15 residues. V lost 2 bases to trimming and J lost 1 base, with 9 bases between them. From germline, CDR1 is MDHEN and CDR2 SYDVKM. As DNA, the CDR3 is TGTGCCAGCAGTTTAACGACAGCCAGCAATCAGCCCCAGCATTTT. Translated, it gives CASSLTTASNQPQHF.

This clone is a singleton in its sample. The J gene is TRBJ2-3, the V gene TRBV10-3, with 7 bases aligning to TRBD1. Germline assignment: CDR1 ENHRY and CDR2 SYGVKD. With V trimmed by 4 bases and J by 9 bases, 13 bases remained unmatched. CDR3 length: 15 amino acids. CDR3 residues: CAISARDSGGETQYF. The CDR3 DNA follows: TGTGCCATCAGTGCCCGGGACAGTGGAGGAGAAACGCAGTATTTT.

This sequence joins TRBV6-1 and TRBJ2-2, with 7 bases matching TRBD2. The CDR3 has 16 amino acids. The V gene's germline CDR1 is MNHNS and CDR2 SASEGT. V was clipped by 0 bases and J by 9 bases; unmatched bases: 10. The CDR3 loop is CASSEAGLSGLRELFF. The CDR3 coding sequence is TGTGCCAGCAGTGAAGCGGGGCTTAGCGGGCTAAGGGAGCTGTTTTTT.

The J gene is TRBJ2-1, the V gene TRBV7-2; the D gene is possibly TRBD2 (5 bases). This CDR3 spans 13 amino acids. The germline V gene encodes CDR1 SGHTA and CDR2 FQGNSA. V lost 2 bases and J lost 5, with 7 bases in between. The CDR3 loop reads CASSLSGDNEQFF. The CDR3 DNA sequence: TGTGCCAGCAGCTTATCCGGGGACAATGAGCAGTTCTTC.

The chain employs TRBV6-5 and TRBJ2-1; 9 bases map to TRBD2. V was pared by 10 bases and J by 8 bases, with 15 bases of the junction left unmatched. CDR1 MNHEY and CDR2 SVGAGI come from the germline V gene. CDR3 length: 15 amino acids. CDR3 loop: CATHAIGTSSDEQFF. CDR3 bases: TGTGCCACCCACGCGATTGGGACTAGCTCCGATGAGCAGTTCTTC.

Sample share makes this clone medium-sized. As DNA, the CDR3 is TGTGCCAGCAGCCAAGGTCCAGCTAACTATGGCTACACCTTC. Translated: CASSQGPANYGYTF. V gene TRBV3-1 (or the pseudogene TRBV3-2) combines with J gene TRBJ1-2; D is uncertain. The V end lost 1 base, the J end lost 0 bases, and 6 bases lay between the germline ends. Per the germline V gene, CDR1 is LGHDT and CDR2 is YNNKEL (reference sequence). CDR3 length: 14 amino acids.

The chain combines TRBV19 with TRBJ2-7; weak D call: TRBD2 (6 bases). This CDR3 has 14 residues. The germline V gene has CDR1 LNHDA and CDR2 SQIVND (reference sequence). The germline V and J ends were trimmed by 8 bases and 0 bases, with 14 bases remaining between them. The CDR3 region is CASSVGTFSYEQYF. The CDR3 DNA is TGTGCCAGTTCTGTTGGGACTTTCTCCTACGAGCAGTACTTC.

The CDR3 sequence is CASSEGGVNQPQHF. The DNA of the CDR3 is TGTGCCAGCAGTGAAGGGGGGGTGAATCAGCCCCAGCATTTT. V and J are TRBV2 and TRBJ1-5, with a possible D match to TRBD1 (5 bases). The length of the CDR3 is 14 residues. Per germline, CDR1 SNHLY and CDR2 FYNNEI. Between the trimmed V and J ends, which lost 1 base and 4 bases, there was a span of 8 bases.

The chain joins TRBV7-2 to TRBJ1-5, with D unresolved. V was shortened by 1 base and J by 1 base, with 5 bases between the two germline ends. The CDR3 runs 14 residues. The germline gives CDR1 SGHTA, CDR2 FQGNSA. In DNA form, the CDR3 reads TGTGCCAGCAGCTTAGTGGGCAGCAATCAGCCCCAGCATTTT. It specifies CASSLVGSNQPQHF.

The V call is TRBV3-1 (or the pseudogene TRBV3-2), the J call TRBJ2-6; possibly TRBD2 for D (6 bases). Germline V lookup: CDR1 LGHDT, CDR2 YNNKEL (reference sequence). Trimming removed 4 bases from V and 5 bases from J, with 15 bases in between. The CDR3 consists of 16 residues. This CDR3 reads CASSPGTAGWANVLTF. In nucleotides, the CDR3 is TGTGCCAGCAGCCCGGGGACCGCGGGGTGGGCCAACGTCCTGACTTTC.

The chain is built from TRBV4-1 and TRBJ2-7, with D perhaps matching TRBD1 (6 bases). The CDR3 has 14 amino acids. Trimming took 3 bases from V and 5 from J, leaving 14 bases between them. Germline values: CDR1 MGHRA, CDR2 YSYEKL. The CDR3 sequence is CASSQGAGLNEQYF. The CDR3 coding sequence is TGCGCCAGCAGCCAGGGGGCAGGGTTGAACGAGCAGTACTTC.

This clone was seen more than once but under ten times. The chain combines TRBV10-1 with TRBJ2-5; D is undetermined. V lost 3 bases and J 1 base, leaving 6 bases between the germline ends. The CDR3 is 13 residues long. Germline lookup yields CDR1 WNHNN and CDR2 SYGVQD (reference sequence). The CDR3 coding sequence is TGCGCCAGCAGTGACACTTCCCAAGAGACCCAGTACTTC. It encodes CASSDTSQETQYF.

This rearrangement joins TRBV28 to TRBJ1-5, with 7 bases lining up with TRBD1. Unmatched junction bases numbered 10, after V lost 5 bases and J lost 3 bases. CDR3 length: 16 amino acids. Germline V gene lookup returns CDR1 MDHEN and CDR2 SYDVKM. CDR3 amino acids: CASSPGSGTVNQPQHF. For the CDR3, the DNA is TGTGCCAGCAGTCCCGGCTCCGGGACAGTCAATCAGCCCCAGCATTTT.